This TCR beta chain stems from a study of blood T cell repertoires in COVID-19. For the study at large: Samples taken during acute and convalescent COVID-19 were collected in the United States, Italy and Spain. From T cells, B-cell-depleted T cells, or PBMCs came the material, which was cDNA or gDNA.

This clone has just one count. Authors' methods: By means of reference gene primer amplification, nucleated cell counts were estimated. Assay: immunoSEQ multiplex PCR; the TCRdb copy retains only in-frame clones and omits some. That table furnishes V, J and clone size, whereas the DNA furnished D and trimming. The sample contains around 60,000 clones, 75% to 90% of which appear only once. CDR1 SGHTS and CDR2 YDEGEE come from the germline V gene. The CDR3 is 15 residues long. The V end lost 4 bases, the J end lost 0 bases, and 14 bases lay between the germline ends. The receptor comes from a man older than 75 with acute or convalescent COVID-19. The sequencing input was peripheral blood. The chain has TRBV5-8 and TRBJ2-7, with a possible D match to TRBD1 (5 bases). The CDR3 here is CASSPRTRSSYEQYF. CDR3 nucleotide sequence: TGTGCCAGCAGCCCTCGGACACGAAGCTCCTACGAGCAGTACTTC.